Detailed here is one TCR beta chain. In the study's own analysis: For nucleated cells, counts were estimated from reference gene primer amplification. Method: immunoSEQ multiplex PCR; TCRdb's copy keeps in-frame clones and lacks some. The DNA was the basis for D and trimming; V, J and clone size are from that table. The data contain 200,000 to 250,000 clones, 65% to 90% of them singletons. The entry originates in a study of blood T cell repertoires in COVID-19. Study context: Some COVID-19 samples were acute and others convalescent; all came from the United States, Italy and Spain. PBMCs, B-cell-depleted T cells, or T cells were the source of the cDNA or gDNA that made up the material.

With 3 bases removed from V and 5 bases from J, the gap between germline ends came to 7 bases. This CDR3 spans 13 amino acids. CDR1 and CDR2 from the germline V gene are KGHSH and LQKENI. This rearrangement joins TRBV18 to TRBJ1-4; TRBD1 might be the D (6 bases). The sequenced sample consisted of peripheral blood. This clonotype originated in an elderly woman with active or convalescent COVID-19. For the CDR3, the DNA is TGTGCCAGCTCACCTGGACAGAATGAAAAACTGTTTTTT. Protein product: CASSPGQNEKLFF.